Shown below are 11 T cell receptor beta chains from a single sample sequenced in a study of graft-versus-host responses after intestinal transplantation. The method was immunoSEQ multiplex PCR; TCRdb's version includes in-frame clones alone and lacks a portion of them. The sample holds 35,000 to 45,000 clones, around 96% seen once. For these receptors, no antigen is known. This specimen consisted of unstimulated CD8+ T cells sorted from spleen or lymph node cells, obtained before transplant. The origin of the receptors is a human donor who was the organ donor for an intestinal transplant.

V is TRBV4-3 and J is TRBJ2-5, with D perhaps being TRBD1 or TRBD2 (6 bases each). The germline CDR1 and CDR2 sequences are LGHNA and YSLEER. This CDR3 has 16 amino acids. Deletions cut 0 bases from V and 5 bases from J, with 16 bases between. Written as DNA, the CDR3 is TGCGCCAGCAGCCAAGAAGGAGAGGGGGAGGATGAGACCCAGTACTTC. Its translation: CASSQEGEGEDETQYF.

The rearrangement uses TRBV19 and TRBJ1-1; possibly TRBD1 for D (5 bases). The V gene's germline CDR1 is LNHDA and CDR2 SQIVND (reference sequence). This CDR3 has 12 residues. With 5 bases removed from V and 4 bases from J, the gap between germline ends came to 8 bases. The CDR3 DNA follows: TGTGCCAGTAGTGCAGGGCTCACTGAAGCTTTCTTT. Amino acid sequence: CASSAGLTEAFF.

This chain joins TRBV7-6 and TRBJ2-1, with 10 bases lining up with TRBD2. The CDR3 covers 16 residues. Per germline, CDR1 SGHVS and CDR2 FNYEAQ. V shed 4 bases and J 2 bases; nucleotides not matched to a gene: 5. CDR3 region: CASSSLAGDPYNEQFF. For the CDR3, the DNA is TGTGCCAGCAGCTCCCTAGCGGGGGACCCCTACAATGAGCAGTTCTTC.

The chain links TRBV5-1 to TRBJ2-1; D unclear. This CDR3 comprises 15 residues. The V gene lost 0 bases and the J gene lost 2 bases, with 9 bases spanning the gap. Germline CDR1 reads SGHRS; CDR2 reads YFSETQ. CDR3 bases: TGCGCCAGCAGCTTGGCCCCAGGACCCTACAATGAGCAGTTCTTC. As protein: CASSLAPGPYNEQFF.

This chain connects TRBV6-4 to TRBJ2-5; 10 nucleotides agree with TRBD2. The V segment lost 4 bases and the J segment 2 bases; nucleotides outside the gene matches: 7. Germline V CDR1 and CDR2: MRHNA, SNTAGT. The CDR3 runs 16 residues. The CDR3 reads CASSGASGGPQETQYF. The CDR3 DNA is TGTGCCAGCAGTGGGGCTAGCGGGGGACCTCAAGAGACCCAGTACTTC.

The chain links TRBV30 to TRBJ2-2; the D is unclear. Germline CDR1 GTSNPN, CDR2 SVGIG (reference sequence). CDR3 length equals 14 residues. V gave up 0 bases and J gave up 4 bases, with 9 bases separating them. The CDR3, as DNA: TGTGCCTGGAGTGTATCTAAAATCACCGGGGAGCTGTTTTTT. Amino acid sequence: CAWSVSKITGELFF. Based on the CDR3 plus reference TRBV30 and TRBJ2-2, the full variable domain is SQTIHQWPATLVQPVGSPLSLECTVEGTSNPNLYWYRQAAGRGLQLLFYSVGIGQISSEVPQNLSASRPQDRQFILSSKKLLLSDSGFYLCAWSVSKITGELFFGEGSRLTVL.

The J gene is TRBJ2-5, the V gene TRBV5-4; the D gene is possibly TRBD1 (6 bases). Germline lookup yields CDR1 SGHNT and CDR2 YYREEE (reference sequence). With 4 bases removed from V and 5 bases from J, the gap between germline ends came to 18 bases. This CDR3 spans 15 amino acids. As DNA, the CDR3 is TGTGCCAGCAGCGAACAGGGTCGCCTAGGGGAGACCCAGTACTTC. This encodes CASSEQGRLGETQYF.

The chain couples TRBV7-9 to TRBJ1-1, with TRBD1 matching 9 bases. V dropped 5 bases and J dropped 5; count of bases not matched to a gene: 9. Germline-derived CDR1 and CDR2 are SEHNR and FQNEAQ (reference sequence). The CDR3 totals 15 residues. The CDR3 DNA follows: TGTGCCAGCAGCCGGGGACAGGGTAGTTATACTGAAGCTTTCTTT. Protein sequence: CASSRGQGSYTEAFF.

The CDR3 nucleotides read TGTGCCAGCAGTTTATTACTAGCGGGGTCCATAGATACGCAGTATTTT. This translates into CASSLLLAGSIDTQYF. J is TRBJ2-3 and V is TRBV27; 10 bases line up with TRBD2. V lost 1 base, J lost 5 bases, and 6 bases stayed unmatched. Germline assignment: CDR1 MNHEY and CDR2 SMNVEV (reference sequence). The CDR3 spans 16 residues.

This chain uses TRBV11-3 with TRBJ2-5; D may be TRBD1 (5 bases). Trimming stripped 2 bases from V and 7 bases from J, with 11 bases between. Germline values: CDR1 SGHNT, CDR2 YENEEA. The CDR3 spans 13 residues. The CDR3 is CASSLQGDRTQYF. As DNA, the CDR3 is TGTGCCAGCAGCTTACAGGGCGATCGGACCCAGTACTTC.

The chain links TRBV6-4 to TRBJ1-4, with D perhaps matching TRBD1 (6 bases). Trimming took off 3 bases at V and 0 bases at J, with 8 bases between the two ends. Germline-derived CDR1 and CDR2 are MRHNA and SNTAGT. This CDR3 has 15 residues. The CDR3 region is CASSEQGSTNEKLFF. The CDR3 DNA follows: TGTGCCAGCAGTGAACAGGGCTCAACTAATGAAAAACTGTTTTTT.